This is a list of T cell receptor beta chains from one sample in a study of blood T cell repertoires in COVID-19. TCRdb's copy holds only in-frame clones and misses some; the assay was immunoSEQ multiplex PCR. Of about 250,000 clones in the sample, approximately 90% were seen once. Sequenced: peripheral blood. The receptors come from a woman between 35 and 50 years old who had recovered from COVID-19. CDR3s include the opening cysteine and the closing phenylalanine or tryptophan. The order of the fields is CDR3 length, J gene, V gene, clone size, D gene, CDR3 protein, CDR3 DNA. A D gene is named only where the DNA matches it firmly. Clone size is stated in some rows and not others, as once, few, many or a class when expanded.

CDR3 length: 16; J gene: TRBJ2-5; V gene: TRBV19; clone size: NA; D gene: NA; CDR3 protein: CASSISLAAVQETQYF; CDR3 DNA: TGTGCCAGTAGTATAAGTCTGGCGGCGGTCCAAGAGACCCAGTACTTC
CDR3 length: 17; J gene: TRBJ1-1; V gene: TRBV27; clone size: NA; D gene: NA; CDR3 protein: CASSLWPPPSWRGEAFF; CDR3 DNA: TGTGCCAGCAGTTTATGGCCCCCACCCAGTTGGAGGGGTGAAGCTTTCTTT
CDR3 length: 15; J gene: TRBJ1-1; V gene: TRBV5-1; clone size: once; D gene: NA; CDR3 protein: CASSPGFEGGTEAFF; CDR3 DNA: TGCGCCAGCAGCCCCGGTTTTGAGGGGGGGACTGAAGCTTTCTTT
CDR3 length: 17; J gene: TRBJ2-3; V gene: TRBV11-2; clone size: NA; D gene: NA; CDR3 protein: CASSGAGGSHSTDTQYF; CDR3 DNA: TGTGCCAGCAGCGGGGCCGGGGGAAGCCATAGCACAGATACGCAGTATTTT
CDR3 length: 12; J gene: TRBJ2-7; V gene: TRBV5-4; clone size: NA; D gene: NA; CDR3 protein: CASGPSVYEQYF; CDR3 DNA: TGTGCCAGCGGGCCTAGCGTCTACGAGCAGTACTTC
CDR3 length: 15; J gene: TRBJ2-1; V gene: TRBV30; clone size: few; D gene: TRBD1; CDR3 protein: CAWGGQGPTYNEQFF; CDR3 DNA: TGTGCCTGGGGGGGACAGGGGCCCACCTACAATGAGCAGTTCTTC
CDR3 length: 14; J gene: TRBJ2-7; V gene: TRBV19; clone size: NA; D gene: NA; CDR3 protein: CTSRGRDSNYEQYF; CDR3 DNA: TGTACCAGTAGGGGGCGGGACAGCAACTACGAGCAGTACTTC
CDR3 length: 16; J gene: TRBJ1-1; V gene: TRBV15; clone size: NA; D gene: TRBD1; CDR3 protein: CATSRTQQGAFTEAFF; CDR3 DNA: TGTGCCACCAGCCGGACACAACAGGGGGCTTTCACTGAAGCTTTCTTT
CDR3 length: 15; J gene: TRBJ1-6; V gene: TRBV10-3; clone size: NA; D gene: TRBD1; CDR3 protein: CAIRKTGANNSPLHF; CDR3 DNA: TGTGCCATCAGGAAGACAGGGGCGAATAATTCACCCCTCCACTTT
CDR3 length: 16; J gene: TRBJ2-3; V gene: TRBV5-6; clone size: NA; D gene: TRBD2; CDR3 protein: CASQDRAGEEPDTQYF; CDR3 DNA: TGTGCCAGCCAGGACCGGGCGGGAGAGGAGCCAGATACGCAGTATTTT
CDR3 length: 16; J gene: TRBJ1-1; V gene: TRBV6-6; clone size: NA; D gene: TRBD1; CDR3 protein: CASSHGQGLGGTEAFF; CDR3 DNA: TGTGCCAGCAGTCACGGACAGGGGTTAGGGGGCACTGAAGCTTTCTTT
CDR3 length: 14; J gene: TRBJ2-3; V gene: TRBV29-1; clone size: once; D gene: TRBD2; CDR3 protein: CSVVVSGRTDTQYF; CDR3 DNA: TGCAGCGTTGTAGTTAGCGGGAGGACAGATACGCAGTATTTT
CDR3 length: 10; J gene: TRBJ1-1; V gene: TRBV18; clone size: NA; D gene: NA; CDR3 protein: CASSPEGPFF; CDR3 DNA: TGTGCCAGCTCACCAGAGGGTCCTTTCTTT
CDR3 length: 15; J gene: TRBJ2-7; V gene: TRBV6-6; clone size: NA; D gene: TRBD2; CDR3 protein: CASSLSSGGGREQYF; CDR3 DNA: TGTGCCAGCAGTTTATCTAGCGGGGGAGGGAGGGAGCAGTACTTC
CDR3 length: 12; J gene: TRBJ1-2; V gene: TRBV19; clone size: NA; D gene: TRBD1; CDR3 protein: CASRDREYGYTF; CDR3 DNA: TGTGCCAGCCGGGACAGGGAGTATGGCTACACCTTC
CDR3 length: 17; J gene: TRBJ2-5; V gene: TRBV3-1/TRBV3-2; clone size: NA; D gene: TRBD2; CDR3 protein: CASSQEASGANQETQYF; CDR3 DNA: TGTGCCAGCAGCCAAGAGGCTAGCGGGGCTAACCAAGAGACCCAGTACTTC
CDR3 length: 13; J gene: TRBJ2-5; V gene: TRBV19; clone size: NA; D gene: NA; CDR3 protein: CASSIVRGGTQYF; CDR3 DNA: TGTGCCAGTAGTATAGTTAGGGGCGGGACCCAGTACTTC
CDR3 length: 14; J gene: TRBJ1-2; V gene: TRBV6-2/TRBV6-3; clone size: NA; D gene: NA; CDR3 protein: CASSLAGGGYGYTF; CDR3 DNA: TGTGCCAGCAGCCTAGCCGGGGGGGGCTATGGCTACACCTTC
CDR3 length: 11; J gene: TRBJ1-5; V gene: TRBV21-1; clone size: NA; D gene: NA; CDR3 protein: CRGQGGQPQHF; CDR3 DNA: TGTCGCGGACAGGGAGGTCAGCCCCAGCATTTT
CDR3 length: 14; J gene: TRBJ1-2; V gene: TRBV18; clone size: NA; D gene: NA; CDR3 protein: CASSARAADYGYTF; CDR3 DNA: TGTGCCAGCTCAGCCAGGGCTGCGGACTATGGCTACACCTTC
CDR3 length: 14; J gene: TRBJ2-3; V gene: TRBV3-1/TRBV3-2; clone size: NA; D gene: NA; CDR3 protein: CASSQDLAEGTQYF; CDR3 DNA: TGTGCCAGCAGCCAAGATTTGGCCGAGGGTACGCAGTATTTT
CDR3 length: 15; J gene: TRBJ2-1; V gene: TRBV19; clone size: NA; D gene: TRBD2; CDR3 protein: CASSIVLAEHNEQFF; CDR3 DNA: TGTGCCAGTAGTATAGTTCTAGCGGAACACAATGAGCAGTTCTTC
CDR3 length: 16; J gene: TRBJ1-2; V gene: TRBV6-5; clone size: NA; D gene: NA; CDR3 protein: CASSYSLLGTGYGYTF; CDR3 DNA: TGTGCCAGCAGTTACTCGTTGCTGGGGACTGGCTATGGCTACACCTTC
CDR3 length: 12; J gene: TRBJ2-2; V gene: TRBV27; clone size: NA; D gene: TRBD2; CDR3 protein: CASRGGTGELFF; CDR3 DNA: TGTGCCAGCAGGGGAGGGACCGGGGAGCTGTTTTTT
CDR3 length: 15; J gene: TRBJ1-4; V gene: TRBV7-8; clone size: NA; D gene: NA; CDR3 protein: CASTYVGQQNEKLFF; CDR3 DNA: TGTGCCAGCACCTACGTGGGACAACAGAATGAAAAACTGTTTTTT
CDR3 length: 17; J gene: TRBJ1-1; V gene: TRBV15; clone size: NA; D gene: TRBD1; CDR3 protein: CATSRDRGGSLNTEAFF; CDR3 DNA: TGTGCCACCAGCAGAGATCGAGGGGGCTCCTTGAACACTGAAGCTTTCTTT